This T cell receptor (beta chain) is drawn from a study of breast tumors, draining lymph nodes, adjacent tissues. V shed 5 bases and J 3 bases; nucleotides not matched to a gene: 5. Germline loops: CDR1 MRHNA, CDR2 SNTAGT. CDR3 length: 16 residues. TCRdb analysed the multiplex PCR reads with MiXCR anew, one entry per CDR3 protein. Of roughly 19,000 distinct CDR3 sequences in the sample, approximately 49% were seen once. A note on this clonotype: This may come from a read error, since a much larger clone is one base off.

This chain uses TRBV6-4 with TRBJ2-1; 12 nucleotides align to TRBD2. Material: breast tumor tissue. The receptor comes from a female donor with breast cancer. Some clones in this sample may be carry-over from other donors' samples. The CDR3 loop reads CASSQGGLAGYNEQFF. CDR3 DNA sequence: TGTGCCAGCAGTCAGGGGGGACTAGCGGGCTACAATGAGCAGTTCTTC.